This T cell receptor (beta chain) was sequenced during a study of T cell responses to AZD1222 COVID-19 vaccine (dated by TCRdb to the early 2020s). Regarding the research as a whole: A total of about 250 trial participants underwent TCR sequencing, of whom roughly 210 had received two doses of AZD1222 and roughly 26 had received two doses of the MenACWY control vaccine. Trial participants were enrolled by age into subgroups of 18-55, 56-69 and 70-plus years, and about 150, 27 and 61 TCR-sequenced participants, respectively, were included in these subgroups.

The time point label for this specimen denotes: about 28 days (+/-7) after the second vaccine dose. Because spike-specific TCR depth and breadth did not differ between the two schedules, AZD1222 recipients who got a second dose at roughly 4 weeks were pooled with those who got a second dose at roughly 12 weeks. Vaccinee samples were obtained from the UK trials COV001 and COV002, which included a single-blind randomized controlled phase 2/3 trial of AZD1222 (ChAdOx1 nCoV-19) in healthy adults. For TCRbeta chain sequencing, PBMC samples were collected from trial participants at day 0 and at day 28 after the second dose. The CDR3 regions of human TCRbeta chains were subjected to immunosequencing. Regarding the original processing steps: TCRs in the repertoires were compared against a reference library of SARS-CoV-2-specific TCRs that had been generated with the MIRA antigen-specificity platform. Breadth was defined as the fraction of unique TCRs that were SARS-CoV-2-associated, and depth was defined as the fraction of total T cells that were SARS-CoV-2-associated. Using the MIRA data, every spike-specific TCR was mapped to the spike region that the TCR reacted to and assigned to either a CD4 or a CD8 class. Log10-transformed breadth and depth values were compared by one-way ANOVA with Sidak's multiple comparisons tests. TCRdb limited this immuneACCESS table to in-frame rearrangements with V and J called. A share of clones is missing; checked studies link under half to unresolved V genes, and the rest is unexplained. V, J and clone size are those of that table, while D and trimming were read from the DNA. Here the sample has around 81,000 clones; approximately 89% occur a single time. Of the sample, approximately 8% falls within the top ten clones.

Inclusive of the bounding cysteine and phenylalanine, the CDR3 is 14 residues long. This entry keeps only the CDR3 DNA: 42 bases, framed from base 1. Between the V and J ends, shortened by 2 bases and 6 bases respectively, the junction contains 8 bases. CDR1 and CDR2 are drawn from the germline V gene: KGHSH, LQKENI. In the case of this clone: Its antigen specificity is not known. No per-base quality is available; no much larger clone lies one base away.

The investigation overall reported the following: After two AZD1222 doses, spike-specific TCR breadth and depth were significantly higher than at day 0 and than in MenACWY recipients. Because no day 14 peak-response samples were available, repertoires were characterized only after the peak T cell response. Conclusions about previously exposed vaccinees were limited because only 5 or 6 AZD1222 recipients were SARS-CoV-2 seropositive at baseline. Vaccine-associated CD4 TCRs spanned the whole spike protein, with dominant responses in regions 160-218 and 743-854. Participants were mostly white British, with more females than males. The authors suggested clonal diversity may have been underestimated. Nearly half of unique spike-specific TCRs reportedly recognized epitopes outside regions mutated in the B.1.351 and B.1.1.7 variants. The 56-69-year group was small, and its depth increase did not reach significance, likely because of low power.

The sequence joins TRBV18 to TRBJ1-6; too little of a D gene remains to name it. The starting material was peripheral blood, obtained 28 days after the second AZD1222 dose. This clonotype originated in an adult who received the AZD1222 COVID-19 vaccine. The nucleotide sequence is TGTGCCAGCTCACCAGGGCCACTTAATTCACCCCTCCACTTT. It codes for CASSPGPLNSPLHF.